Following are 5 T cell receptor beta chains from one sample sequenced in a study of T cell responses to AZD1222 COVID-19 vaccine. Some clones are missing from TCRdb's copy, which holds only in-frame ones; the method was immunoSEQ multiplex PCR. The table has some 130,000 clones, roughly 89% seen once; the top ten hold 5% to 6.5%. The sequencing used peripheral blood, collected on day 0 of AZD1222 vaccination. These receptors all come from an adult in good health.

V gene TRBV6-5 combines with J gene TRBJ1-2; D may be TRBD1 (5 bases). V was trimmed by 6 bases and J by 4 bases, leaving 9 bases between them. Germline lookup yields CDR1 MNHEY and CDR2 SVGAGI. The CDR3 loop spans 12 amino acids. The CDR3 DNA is TGTGCCAGCAGGGACAAGAGCTATGGCTACACCTTC. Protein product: CASRDKSYGYTF.

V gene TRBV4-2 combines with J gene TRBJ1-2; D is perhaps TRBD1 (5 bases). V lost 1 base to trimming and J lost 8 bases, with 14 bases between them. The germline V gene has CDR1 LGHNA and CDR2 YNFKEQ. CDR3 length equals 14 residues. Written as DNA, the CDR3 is TGTGCCAGCAGCCAAGGGGGCGACGGGCGGGGCTACACCTTC. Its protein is CASSQGGDGRGYTF.

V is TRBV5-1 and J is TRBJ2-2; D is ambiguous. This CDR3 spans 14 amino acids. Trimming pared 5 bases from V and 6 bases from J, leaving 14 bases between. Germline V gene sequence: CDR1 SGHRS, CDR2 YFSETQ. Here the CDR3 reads CASSADGLPGELFF. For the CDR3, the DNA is TGCGCCAGCAGTGCCGACGGTTTACCCGGGGAGCTGTTTTTT.

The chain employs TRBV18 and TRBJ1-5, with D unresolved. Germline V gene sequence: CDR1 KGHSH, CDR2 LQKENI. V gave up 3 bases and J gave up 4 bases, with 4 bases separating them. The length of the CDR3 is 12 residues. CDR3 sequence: CASSPPNQPQHF. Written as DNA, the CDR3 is TGTGCCAGCTCACCGCCAAATCAGCCCCAGCATTTT.

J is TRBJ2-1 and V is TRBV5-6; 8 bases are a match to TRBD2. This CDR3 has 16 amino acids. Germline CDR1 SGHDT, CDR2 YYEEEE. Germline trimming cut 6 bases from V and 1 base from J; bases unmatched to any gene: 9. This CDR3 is CASTSTGGASYNEQFF. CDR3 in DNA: TGTGCCAGCACCTCAACGGGGGGGGCTTCCTACAATGAGCAGTTCTTC.